The 4 T cell receptor beta chains below were found in one sample sequenced in a study of T cell responses to AZD1222 COVID-19 vaccine. Using immunoSEQ multiplex PCR, the repertoire was profiled, and TCRdb retains in-frame clones only, with some absent. The repertoire consists of roughly 100,000 clones, with less than 90% occurring once and the leading ten covering about 15%. The sample here was peripheral blood, taken on day 0 of AZD1222 vaccination. The origin of the receptors is an adult in good health.

This clone has just a few counts. The chain uses TRBV4-1 and TRBJ2-7; D unclear. CDR1 and CDR2 from the germline V gene are MGHRA and YSYEKL. The CDR3 runs 16 residues. Trimming shortened V by 4 bases and J by 3 bases, and 19 bases separated the two germline ends. CDR3 residues: CASSRLEGEENYEQYF. The CDR3 DNA reads as TGCGCCAGCAGCCGCTTGGAAGGAGAGGAGAACTACGAGCAGTACTTC.

The V and J genes are TRBV3-1 (or the pseudogene TRBV3-2) and TRBJ2-4; tentative D call: TRBD2 (6 bases). The germline V gene encodes CDR1 LGHDT and CDR2 YNNKEL (reference sequence). This CDR3 contains 17 residues. V was clipped by 1 base and J by 0 bases, with 13 bases between them. The CDR3 nucleotides read TGTGCCAGCAGCCAAGTTTCACCGGGACTAGCCAAAAACATTCAGTACTTC. Its translation is CASSQVSPGLAKNIQYF.

The genes are TRBV4-1 and TRBJ1-4; 7 nucleotides line up with TRBD1. CDR1 and CDR2 from the germline V gene are MGHRA and YSYEKL. Trimming took 2 bases from V and 0 from J; bases not matched to a gene: 6. This CDR3 contains 17 residues. CDR3 sequence reads: CASSQRRDRATNEKLFF. The CDR3 DNA is TGCGCCAGCAGCCAAAGAAGGGACAGAGCAACTAATGAAAAACTGTTTTTT.

The chain uses TRBV28 and TRBJ2-1, with D perhaps given as TRBD1 or TRBD2 (5 bases each). V lost 6 bases, J lost 5 bases, and 20 bases lay in between. Per germline, CDR1 MDHEN and CDR2 SYDVKM. The CDR3 loop spans 16 amino acids. DNA for the CDR3: TGTGCCAGCAGCCGACCCGGGACGGGTCTACACAATGAGCAGTTCTTC. Protein product: CASSRPGTGLHNEQFF.